Sequencing of this T cell receptor beta chain was carried out in a study of radiation and T cells in renal cell carcinoma. The time point is: blood 2 weeks post-SBRT. Documented treatment: 15 Gy SBRT to primary tumor, nephrectomy 4 weeks later. TCRdb keeps only in-frame clones here, not all; method: immunoSEQ multiplex PCR. The repertoire holds about 150,000 clones, over 80% seen once, with roughly 13% in the top ten. The CDR3 sequence is 14 residues long. V shed 3 bases and J shed 7 bases, with 16 bases lying between them. Germline lookup yields CDR1 SGHDN and CDR2 FVKESK. The genes are TRBV14 and TRBJ2-7; D remains ambiguous. The sequenced sample was blood, obtained from a patient whose treatment included radiotherapy and nephrectomy. The origin of this receptor is a woman aged 50 to 65 with renal cell carcinoma. The CDR3 region has the DNA TGTGCCAGCAGCCAGATTAGATACAGCCAGGAGCAGTACTTC. This sequence encodes CASSQIRYSQEQYF.